The T cell receptor (beta chain) under discussion was sequenced for a study of CD8 T cells in ankylosing spondylitis (dated by TCRdb to 2016 to 2017). Regarding the study in general: To find TCR variants linked to disease, the study profiled T cell receptor beta repertoires in ankylosing spondylitis patients and healthy donors. The full study cohort comprised 20 to 30 ankylosing spondylitis patients and 110 or so healthy donors. Peripheral blood samples were taken, and synovial fluid was additionally collected from ankylosing spondylitis patients.

Sequencing relied on an Illumina HiSeq 2500. Quantitative 5'-RACE with molecular barcodes was used to prepare TCR beta libraries. The authors' pipeline ran thus. To identify disease-linked TCR variants, a new computational method was used, one built on a probabilistic model of VDJ rearrangement. Through fastp at Q25 and MiXCR, TCRdb rebuilt clones from the public reads, retaining in-frame beta chains. Rows with a matching CDR3 protein are joined into one entry that keeps the most common DNA and genes. The V and J calls were determined by TCRdb, not by the authors. The sample contains about 140,000 distinct CDR3 sequences, 7% to 8% of them found a single time. In total, the top ten clones hold 9.5% to 15% of the sample. This clonotype was observed many times. Its binding antigen is unknown. Per-base quality was not reported, and no clone a single base away is much larger than it. Beyond this particular receptor, the publication reports: Blood from ankylosing spondylitis patients appeared to be characterized by a TCR beta motif composed of under 10 highly homologous amino acid variants. Some of the motif variants had been reported before in the synovial fluid and blood of reactive arthritis patients, a finding that suggests common disease-initiation mechanisms. The disease-linked clones were reported as significantly enriched in matched synovial fluid samples from ankylosing spondylitis patients. A CD8+ phenotype was shown by the disease-linked clones, which were found at relatively low frequencies in peripheral blood.

According to the germline V gene (reference sequence), CDR1 reads LNHDA and CDR2 reads SQIVND. Trimming costs V 5 bases and J 0 bases, and their ends lie 10 bases apart. Inclusive of the bounding cysteine and phenylalanine, the CDR3 is 15 residues long. Kept here is only the CDR3 DNA, which spans 45 bases and is read in frame from base 1. Recombination connected TRBV19 to TRBJ2-2, and possibly TRBD1, on 5 matching bases. Material: blood, either unsorted or a sorted T cell fraction (not recorded which). This receptor was taken from a female donor with ankylosing spondylitis or in good health (not recorded which). The base sequence is TGTGCCAGTAGTTATCCAGGGTCGAACACCGGGGAGCTGTTTTTT. This is translated as CASSYPGSNTGELFF. The full variable domain, with segments outside the CDR3 supplied by the reference TRBV19 and TRBJ2-2 proteins, appears as DGGITQSPKYLFRKEGQNVTLSCEQNLNHDAMYWYRQDPGQGLRLIYYSQIVNDFQKGDIAEGYSVSREKKESFPLTVTSAQKNPTAFYLCASSYPGSNTGELFFGEGSRLTVL.